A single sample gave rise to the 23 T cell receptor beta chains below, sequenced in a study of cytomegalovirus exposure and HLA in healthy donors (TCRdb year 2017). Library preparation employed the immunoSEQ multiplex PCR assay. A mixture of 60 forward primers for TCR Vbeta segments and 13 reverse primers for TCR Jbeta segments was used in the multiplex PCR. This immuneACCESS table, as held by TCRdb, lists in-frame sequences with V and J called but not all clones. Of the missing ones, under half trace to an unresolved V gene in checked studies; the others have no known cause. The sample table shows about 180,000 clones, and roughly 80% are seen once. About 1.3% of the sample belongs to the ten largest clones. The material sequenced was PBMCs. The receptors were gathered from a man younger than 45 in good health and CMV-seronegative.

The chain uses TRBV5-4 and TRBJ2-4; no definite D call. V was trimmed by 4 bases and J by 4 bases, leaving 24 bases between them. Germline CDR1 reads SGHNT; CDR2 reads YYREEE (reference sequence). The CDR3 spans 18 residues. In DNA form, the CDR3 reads TGTGCCAGCAGCGACATAGAGACCCACACCGGAACGAAAAACATTCAGTACTTC. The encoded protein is CASSDIETHTGTKNIQYF.

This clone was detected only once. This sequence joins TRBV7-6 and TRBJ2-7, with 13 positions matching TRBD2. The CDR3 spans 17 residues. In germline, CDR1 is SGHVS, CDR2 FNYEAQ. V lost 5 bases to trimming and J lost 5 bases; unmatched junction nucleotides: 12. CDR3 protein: CASSNHGLAGAKNEQYF. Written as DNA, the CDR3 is TGTGCCAGCAGCAACCACGGACTAGCGGGAGCAAAAAACGAGCAGTACTTC.

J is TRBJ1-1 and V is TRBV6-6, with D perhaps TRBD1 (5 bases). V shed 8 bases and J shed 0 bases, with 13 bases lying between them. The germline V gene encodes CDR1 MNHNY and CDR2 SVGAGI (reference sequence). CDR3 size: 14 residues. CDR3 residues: CASSFLGVNTEAFF. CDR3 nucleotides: TGTGCCAGCTCTTTCCTAGGGGTGAACACTGAAGCTTTCTTT.

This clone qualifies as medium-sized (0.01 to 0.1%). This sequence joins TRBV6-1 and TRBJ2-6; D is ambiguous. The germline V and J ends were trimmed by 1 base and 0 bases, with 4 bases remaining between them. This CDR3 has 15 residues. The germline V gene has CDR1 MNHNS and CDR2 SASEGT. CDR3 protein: CASSEDSSGANVLTF. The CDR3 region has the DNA TGTGCCAGCAGTGAAGACAGCTCTGGGGCCAACGTCCTGACTTTC.

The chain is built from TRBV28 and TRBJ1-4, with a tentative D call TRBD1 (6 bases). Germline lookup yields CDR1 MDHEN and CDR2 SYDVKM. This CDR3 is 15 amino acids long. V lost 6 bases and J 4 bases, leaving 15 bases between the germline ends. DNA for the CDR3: TGTGCCAGCAGCACTCCAGGGGCAGATAATGAAAAACTGTTTTTT. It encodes CASSTPGADNEKLFF.

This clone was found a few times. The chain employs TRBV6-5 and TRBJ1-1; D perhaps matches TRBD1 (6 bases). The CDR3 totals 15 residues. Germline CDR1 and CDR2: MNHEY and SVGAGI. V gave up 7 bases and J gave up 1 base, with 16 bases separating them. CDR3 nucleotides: TGTGCCAGCACCTATGGGGGCAGTAGGAACACTGAAGCTTTCTTT. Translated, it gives CASTYGGSRNTEAFF.

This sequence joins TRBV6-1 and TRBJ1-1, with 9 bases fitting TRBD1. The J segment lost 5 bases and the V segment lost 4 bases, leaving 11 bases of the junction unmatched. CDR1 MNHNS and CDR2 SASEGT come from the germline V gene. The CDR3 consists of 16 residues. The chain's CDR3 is CASSGAPGQGGTEAFF. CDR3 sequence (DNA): TGTGCCAGCAGTGGGGCACCGGGACAGGGTGGTACTGAAGCTTTCTTT.

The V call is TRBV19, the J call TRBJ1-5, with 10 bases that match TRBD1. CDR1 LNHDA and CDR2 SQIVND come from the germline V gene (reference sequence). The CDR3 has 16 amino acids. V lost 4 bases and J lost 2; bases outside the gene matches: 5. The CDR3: CASSKDGTGGNQPQHF. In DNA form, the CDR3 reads TGTGCCAGTAGTAAAGACGGGACAGGGGGCAATCAGCCCCAGCATTTT.

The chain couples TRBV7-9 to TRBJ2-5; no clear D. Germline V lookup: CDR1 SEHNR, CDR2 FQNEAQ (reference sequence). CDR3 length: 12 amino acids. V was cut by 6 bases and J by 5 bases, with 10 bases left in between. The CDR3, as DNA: TGTGCCAGCAGTAGGATAGCTGAGACCCAGTACTTC. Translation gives CASSRIAETQYF.

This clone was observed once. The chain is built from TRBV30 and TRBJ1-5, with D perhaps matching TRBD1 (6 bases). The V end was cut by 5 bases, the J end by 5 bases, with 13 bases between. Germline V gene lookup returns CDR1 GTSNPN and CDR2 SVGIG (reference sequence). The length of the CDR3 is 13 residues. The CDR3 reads CAWARQVDQPQHF. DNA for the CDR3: TGTGCCTGGGCTAGACAGGTAGATCAGCCCCAGCATTTT. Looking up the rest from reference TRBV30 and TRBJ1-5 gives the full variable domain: SQTIHQWPATLVQPVGSPLSLECTVEGTSNPNLYWYRQAAGRGLQLLFYSVGIGQISSEVPQNLSASRPQDRQFILSSKKLLLSDSGFYLCAWARQVDQPQHFGDGTRLSIL.

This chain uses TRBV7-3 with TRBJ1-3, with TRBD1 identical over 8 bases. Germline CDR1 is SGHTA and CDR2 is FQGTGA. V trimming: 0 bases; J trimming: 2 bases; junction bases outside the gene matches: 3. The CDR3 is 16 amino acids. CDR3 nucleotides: TGTGCCAGCAGCTTAACTACAGGGGGGCCTGGAAACACCATATATTTT. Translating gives CASSLTTGGPGNTIYF.

The CDR3 bases are TGTGCCAGCAGCCAAGAGGCCGGGACTAGCGGGAGACTCTACGAGCAGTACTTC. This codes for CASSQEAGTSGRLYEQYF. V and J are TRBV4-2 and TRBJ2-7; the match to TRBD2 covers 14 bases. This CDR3 contains 18 residues. Losses at the gene ends were 0 bases for V and 3 bases for J; bases not matched to a gene: 7. Germline V gene sequence: CDR1 LGHNA, CDR2 YNFKEQ.

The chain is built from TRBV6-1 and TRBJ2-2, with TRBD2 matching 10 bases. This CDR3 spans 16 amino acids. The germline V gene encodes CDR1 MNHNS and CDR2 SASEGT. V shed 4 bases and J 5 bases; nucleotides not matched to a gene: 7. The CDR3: CASSVSGGAVTGELFF. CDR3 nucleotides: TGTGCCAGCAGTGTCAGCGGGGGGGCTGTTACCGGGGAGCTGTTTTTT.

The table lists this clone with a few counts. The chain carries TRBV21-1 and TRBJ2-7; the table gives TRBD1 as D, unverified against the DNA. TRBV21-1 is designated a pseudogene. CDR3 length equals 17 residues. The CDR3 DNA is TGTGCCAGCAGCAAATGGGGACAGGGGTTTTTCTCCTACGAGCAGTACTTC. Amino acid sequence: CASSKWGQGFFSYEQYF.

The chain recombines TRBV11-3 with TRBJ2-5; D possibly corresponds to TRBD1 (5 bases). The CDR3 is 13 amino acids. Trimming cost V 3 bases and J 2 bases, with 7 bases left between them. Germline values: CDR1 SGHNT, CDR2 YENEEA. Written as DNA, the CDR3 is TGTGCCAGCAGCTTGACAGAGCAAGAGACCCAGTACTTC. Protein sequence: CASSLTEQETQYF.

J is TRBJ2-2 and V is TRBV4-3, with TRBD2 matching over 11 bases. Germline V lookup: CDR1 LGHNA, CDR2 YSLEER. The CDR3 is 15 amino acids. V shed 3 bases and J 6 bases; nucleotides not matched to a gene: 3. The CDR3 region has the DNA TGCGCCAGCAGCCAGGCGGGACTAGCGGCCGGGGAGCTGTTTTTT. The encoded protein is CASSQAGLAAGELFF.

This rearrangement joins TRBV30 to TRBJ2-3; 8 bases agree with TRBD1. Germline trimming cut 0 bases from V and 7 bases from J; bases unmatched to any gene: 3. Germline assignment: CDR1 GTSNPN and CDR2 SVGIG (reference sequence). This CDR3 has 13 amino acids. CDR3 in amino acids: CAWSVDRGYTQYF. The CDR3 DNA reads TGTGCCTGGAGTGTAGACAGGGGATATACGCAGTATTTT.

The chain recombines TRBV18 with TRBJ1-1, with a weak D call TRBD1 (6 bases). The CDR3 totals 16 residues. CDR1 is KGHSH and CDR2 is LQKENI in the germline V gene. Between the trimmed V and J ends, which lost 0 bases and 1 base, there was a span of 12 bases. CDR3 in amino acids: CASSPPHGQQNTEAFF. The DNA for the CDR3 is TGTGCCAGCTCACCACCTCATGGACAGCAGAACACTGAAGCTTTCTTT.

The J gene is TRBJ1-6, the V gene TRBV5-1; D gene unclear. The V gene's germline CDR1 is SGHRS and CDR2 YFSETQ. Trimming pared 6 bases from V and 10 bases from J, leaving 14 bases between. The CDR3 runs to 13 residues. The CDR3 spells CASKDTLRSPLHF. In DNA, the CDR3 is TGCGCCAGCAAAGACACTCTCAGGTCACCCCTCCACTTT.

In DNA form, the CDR3 reads TGCGCCAGCAGCCAAGCGTGGACAGGGACCACCGGGGAGCTGTTTTTT. Amino acid sequence: CASSQAWTGTTGELFF. V is TRBV4-3 and J is TRBJ2-2, with TRBD1 identical over 8 bases. The germline V gene encodes CDR1 LGHNA and CDR2 YSLEER. The length of the CDR3 is 16 residues. V shed 1 base, J shed 4 bases, and the junction held 5 bases outside the gene matches.

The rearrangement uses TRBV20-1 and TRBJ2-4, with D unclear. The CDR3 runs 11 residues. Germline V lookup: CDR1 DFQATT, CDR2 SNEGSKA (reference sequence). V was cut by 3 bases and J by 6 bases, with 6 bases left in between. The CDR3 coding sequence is TGCAGTGCTAGCTTAGCAAACATTCAGTACTTC. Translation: CSASLANIQYF.

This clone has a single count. The CDR3 region is CASSFEGAIYGYTF. The CDR3 DNA follows: TGCGCCAGCAGCTTCGAGGGGGCGATCTATGGCTACACCTTC. The V call is TRBV5-1, the J call TRBJ1-2; TRBD1 agrees at 7 bases. The germline gives CDR1 SGHRS, CDR2 YFSETQ. V dropped 2 bases and J dropped 4; count of bases not matched to a gene: 5. This CDR3 spans 14 amino acids.

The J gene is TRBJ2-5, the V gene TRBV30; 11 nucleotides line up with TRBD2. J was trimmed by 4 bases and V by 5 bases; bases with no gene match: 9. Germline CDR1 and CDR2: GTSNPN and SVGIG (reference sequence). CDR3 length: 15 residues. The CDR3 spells CAWGSGTSGIETQYF. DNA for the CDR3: TGTGCCTGGGGGTCCGGGACTAGCGGTATAGAGACCCAGTACTTC.